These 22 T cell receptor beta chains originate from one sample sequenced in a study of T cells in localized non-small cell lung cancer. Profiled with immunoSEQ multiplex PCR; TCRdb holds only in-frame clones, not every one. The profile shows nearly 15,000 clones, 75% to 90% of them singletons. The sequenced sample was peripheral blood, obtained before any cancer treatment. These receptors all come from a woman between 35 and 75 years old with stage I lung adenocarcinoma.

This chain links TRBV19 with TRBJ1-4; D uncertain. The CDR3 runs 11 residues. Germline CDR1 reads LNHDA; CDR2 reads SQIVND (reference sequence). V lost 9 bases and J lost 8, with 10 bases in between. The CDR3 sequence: CASGRREKLFF. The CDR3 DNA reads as TGTGCCAGCGGGCGCCGAGAAAAACTGTTTTTT. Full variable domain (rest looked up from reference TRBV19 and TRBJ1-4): DGGITQSPKYLFRKEGQNVTLSCEQNLNHDAMYWYRQDPGQGLRLIYYSQIVNDFQKGDIAEGYSVSREKKESFPLTVTSAQKNPTAFYLCASGRREKLFFGSGTQLSVL.

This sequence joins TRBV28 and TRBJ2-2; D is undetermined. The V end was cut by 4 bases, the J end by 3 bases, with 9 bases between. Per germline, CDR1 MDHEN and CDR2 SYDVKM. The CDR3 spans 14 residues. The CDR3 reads CASSSFLDTGELFF. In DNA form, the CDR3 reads TGTGCCAGCAGTTCCTTTTTGGACACCGGGGAGCTGTTTTTT.

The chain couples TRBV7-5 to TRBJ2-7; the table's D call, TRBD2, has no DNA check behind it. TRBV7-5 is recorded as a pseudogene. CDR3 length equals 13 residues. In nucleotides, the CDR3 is TGTGCCAGAAGCTTAGAGCGGCCCTACGAGCAGTACTTC. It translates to CARSLERPYEQYF.

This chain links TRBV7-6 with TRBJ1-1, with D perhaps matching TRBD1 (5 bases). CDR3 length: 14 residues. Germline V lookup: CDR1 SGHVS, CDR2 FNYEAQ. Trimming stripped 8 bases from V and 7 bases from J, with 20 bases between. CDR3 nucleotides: TGTGCCAGCTCCTTTTCGGGGGGTCAGGGTGAAGCTTTCTTT. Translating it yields CASSFSGGQGEAFF.

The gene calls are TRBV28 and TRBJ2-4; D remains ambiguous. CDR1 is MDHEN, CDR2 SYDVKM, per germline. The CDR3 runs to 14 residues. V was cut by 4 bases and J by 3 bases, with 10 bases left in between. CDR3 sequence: CASSSRKGKNIQYF. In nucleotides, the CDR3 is TGTGCCAGCAGTTCGAGGAAGGGCAAAAACATTCAGTACTTC.

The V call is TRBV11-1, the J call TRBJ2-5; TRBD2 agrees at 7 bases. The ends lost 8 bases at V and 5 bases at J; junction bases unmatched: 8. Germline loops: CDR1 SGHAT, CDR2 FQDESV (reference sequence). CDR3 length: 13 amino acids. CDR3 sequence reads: CASARSGVETQYF. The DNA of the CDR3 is TGTGCCAGCGCCCGAAGCGGGGTCGAGACCCAGTACTTC. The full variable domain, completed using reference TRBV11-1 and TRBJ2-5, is EAEVAQSPRYKITEKSQAVAFWCDPISGHATLYWYRQILGQGPELLVQFQDESVVDDSQLPKDRFSAERLKGVDSTLKIQPAELGDSAMYLCASARSGVETQYFGPGTRLLVL.

The CDR3 nucleotides are TGTGCCAGCAGCTTCGGGACTTATAATTCACCCCTCCACTTT. Protein: CASSFGTYNSPLHF. The chain links TRBV11-3 to TRBJ1-6, with D possibly being TRBD1 (5 bases). CDR1 is SGHNT, CDR2 YENEEA, per germline. CDR3 length equals 14 residues. V was trimmed by 3 bases and J by 4 bases, leaving 7 bases between them.

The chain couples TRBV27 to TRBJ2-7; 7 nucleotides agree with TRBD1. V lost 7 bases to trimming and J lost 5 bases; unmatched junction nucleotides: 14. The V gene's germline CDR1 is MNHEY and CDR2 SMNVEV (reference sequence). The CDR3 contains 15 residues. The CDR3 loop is CASTATDRKNHEQYF. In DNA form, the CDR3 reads TGTGCCAGCACCGCTACGGACAGGAAAAACCACGAGCAGTACTTC.

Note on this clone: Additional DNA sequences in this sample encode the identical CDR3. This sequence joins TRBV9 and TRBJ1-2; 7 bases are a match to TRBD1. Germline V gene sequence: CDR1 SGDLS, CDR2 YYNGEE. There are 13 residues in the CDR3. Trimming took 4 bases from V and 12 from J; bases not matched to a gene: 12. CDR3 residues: CASSIQTGTPNTF. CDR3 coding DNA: TGTGCCAGCAGCATACAGACAGGGACGCCTAACACCTTC.

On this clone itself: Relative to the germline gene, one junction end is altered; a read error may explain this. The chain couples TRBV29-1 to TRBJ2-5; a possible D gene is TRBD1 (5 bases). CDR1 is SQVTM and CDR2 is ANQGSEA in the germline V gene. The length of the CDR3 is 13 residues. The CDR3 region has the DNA TGCAGCGTTGAAGATCAAGGACAAGCGACCCAGTACTTC. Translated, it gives CSVEDQGQATQYF.

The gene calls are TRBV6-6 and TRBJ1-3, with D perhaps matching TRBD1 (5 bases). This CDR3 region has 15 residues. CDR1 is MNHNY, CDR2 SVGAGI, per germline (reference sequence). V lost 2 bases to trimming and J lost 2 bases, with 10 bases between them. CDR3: CASSYEGSTGNTIYF. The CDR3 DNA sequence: TGTGCCAGCAGTTACGAGGGGTCTACTGGAAACACCATATATTTT.

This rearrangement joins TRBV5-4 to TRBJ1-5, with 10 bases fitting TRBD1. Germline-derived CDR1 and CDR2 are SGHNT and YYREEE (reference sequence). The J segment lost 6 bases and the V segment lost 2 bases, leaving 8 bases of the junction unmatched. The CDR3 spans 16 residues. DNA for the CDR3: TGTGCCAGCAGCTTCCGGACAGGGGGTGTGAGTCAGCCCCAGCATTTT. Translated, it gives CASSFRTGGVSQPQHF.

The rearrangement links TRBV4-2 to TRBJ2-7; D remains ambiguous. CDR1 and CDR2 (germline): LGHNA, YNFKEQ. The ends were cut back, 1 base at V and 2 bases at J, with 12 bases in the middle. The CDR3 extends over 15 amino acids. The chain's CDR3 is CASSQVWAGAYEQYF. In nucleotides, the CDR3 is TGTGCCAGCAGCCAAGTTTGGGCTGGTGCCTACGAGCAGTACTTC.

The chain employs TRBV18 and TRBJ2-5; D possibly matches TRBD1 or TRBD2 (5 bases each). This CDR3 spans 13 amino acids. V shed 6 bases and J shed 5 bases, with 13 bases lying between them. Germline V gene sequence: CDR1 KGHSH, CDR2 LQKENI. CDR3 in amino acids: CASSRGRRETQYF. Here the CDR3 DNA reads TGTGCCAGCTCCCGGGGCCGGCGGGAGACCCAGTACTTC.

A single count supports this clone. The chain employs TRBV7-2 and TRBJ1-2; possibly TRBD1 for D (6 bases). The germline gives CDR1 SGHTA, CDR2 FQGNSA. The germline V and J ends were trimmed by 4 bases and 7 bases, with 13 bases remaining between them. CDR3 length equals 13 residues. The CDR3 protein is CASSSQGVSGYTF. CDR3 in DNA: TGTGCCAGCAGCTCACAGGGTGTGAGTGGCTACACCTTC.

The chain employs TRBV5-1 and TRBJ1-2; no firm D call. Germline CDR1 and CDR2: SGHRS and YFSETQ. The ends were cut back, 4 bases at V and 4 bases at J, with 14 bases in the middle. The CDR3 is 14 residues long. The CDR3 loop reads CASSRTVGGYGYTF. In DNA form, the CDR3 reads TGCGCCAGCAGCAGAACAGTAGGCGGCTATGGCTACACCTTC.

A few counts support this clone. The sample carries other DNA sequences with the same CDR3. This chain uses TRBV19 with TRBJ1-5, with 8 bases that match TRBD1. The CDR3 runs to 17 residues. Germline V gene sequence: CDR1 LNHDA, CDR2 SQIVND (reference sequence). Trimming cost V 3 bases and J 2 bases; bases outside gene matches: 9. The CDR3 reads CASSIGRGRRGNQPQHF. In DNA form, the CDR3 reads TGTGCCAGTAGTATCGGCAGGGGGCGCAGGGGCAATCAGCCCCAGCATTTT.

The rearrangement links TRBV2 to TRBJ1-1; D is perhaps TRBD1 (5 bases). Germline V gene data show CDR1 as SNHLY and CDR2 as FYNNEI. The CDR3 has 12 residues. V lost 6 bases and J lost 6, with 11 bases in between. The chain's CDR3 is CASRGLTAEAFF. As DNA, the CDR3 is TGTGCCAGCAGGGGGCTTACGGCTGAAGCTTTCTTT. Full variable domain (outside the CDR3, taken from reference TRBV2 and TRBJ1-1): EPEVTQTPSHQVTQMGQEVILRCVPISNHLYFYWYRQILGQKVEFLVSFYNNEISEKSEIFDDQFSVERPDGSNFTLKIRSTKLEDSAMYFCASRGLTAEAFFGQGTRLTVV.

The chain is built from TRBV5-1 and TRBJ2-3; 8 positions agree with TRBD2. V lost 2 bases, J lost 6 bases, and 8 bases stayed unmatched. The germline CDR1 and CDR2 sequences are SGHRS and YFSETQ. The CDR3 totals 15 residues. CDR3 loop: CASSFRAGAEDTQYF. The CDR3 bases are TGCGCCAGCAGCTTTCGAGCGGGGGCCGAGGATACGCAGTATTTT.

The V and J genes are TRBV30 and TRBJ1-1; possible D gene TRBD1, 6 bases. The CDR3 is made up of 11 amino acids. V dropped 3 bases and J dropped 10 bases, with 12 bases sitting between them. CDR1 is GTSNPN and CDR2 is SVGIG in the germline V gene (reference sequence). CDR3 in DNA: TGTGCCTGGAGGGAAGGGGGTCCAGCTTTCTTT. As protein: CAWREGGPAFF.

The CDR3 protein is CASSLNENQPQHF. The CDR3 coding sequence is TGTGCCAGCAGCTTAAATGAAAATCAGCCCCAGCATTTT. This rearrangement joins TRBV7-6 to TRBJ1-5; D is undetermined. The CDR3 extends over 13 amino acids. Germline V gene data show CDR1 as SGHVS and CDR2 as FNYEAQ. The V and J ends lost 2 bases and 4 bases respectively, with 6 bases between them.

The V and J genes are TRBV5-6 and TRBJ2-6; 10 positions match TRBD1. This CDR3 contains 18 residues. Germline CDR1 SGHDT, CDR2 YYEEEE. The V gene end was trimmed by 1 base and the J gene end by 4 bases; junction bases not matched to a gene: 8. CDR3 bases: TGTGCCAGCAGCTTGAGGCGACAGGGGGCGCAAGGGGCCAACGTCCTGACTTTC. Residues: CASSLRRQGAQGANVLTF.